This T cell receptor (beta chain) derives from a study of T cells in Graves' hyperthyroidism and ophthalmopathy. Study-level results: Ophthalmopathy got predicted by the model a median roughly 6.1 months before its onset. A model built on 13 V-J features separated ophthalmopathy from stable hyperthyroidism. The blood repertoire included most of the expanded thyroid clonotypes above 0.001.

V trimming: 4 bases; J trimming: 6 bases; junction bases outside the gene matches: 10. CDR3 length: 15 residues. The germline CDR1 and CDR2 sequences are SQVTM and ANQGSEA. This clonotype was recorded at least ten times. Its target is not known. RNA transcripts were the template for amplifying TCR beta CDR3 regions. The TCR CDR3 first-round RT-PCR relied on the HTBI primer set. TCRdb reanalysed the multiplex PCR reads using MiXCR and keeps one entry per CDR3 protein. The data show over 650,000 distinct CDR3 sequences, 45% seen once. Used for diagnoses were clinical symptoms, serum thyroxine and TRAb, thyroid ultrasound and orbital computed tomography.

The chain links TRBV29-1 to TRBJ1-4, with TRBD1 matching over 8 bases. The TCR comes from an adult man with Graves' disease, either hyperthyroidism or ophthalmopathy (not recorded which). Sequencing was carried out using peripheral blood or thyroid tissue (not recorded which). CDR3 residues: CSVGTGMTGDEKLFF. In DNA form, the CDR3 reads TGCAGCGTTGGAACTGGGATGACAGGGGATGAAAAACTGTTTTTT.